A single sample gave rise to the 9 T cell receptor beta chains below, sequenced in a study of technical replicates of blood from a handful of donors. Some clones are missing from TCRdb's copy, which holds only in-frame ones; the method was immunoSEQ multiplex PCR. Of 90,000 to 100,000 clones in the sample, 90% to 97% were seen once. The specimen sequenced was T cells isolated from PBMCs. These receptors came from a human donor in good health.

The chain has TRBV4-1 and TRBJ2-7; 10 positions agree with TRBD1. V dropped 3 bases and J dropped 1; count of bases not matched to a gene: 9. The CDR3 runs 17 residues. CDR1 MGHRA and CDR2 YSYEKL come from the germline V gene. CDR3 nucleotides: TGCGCCAGCAGCCAGTCGATGGGGACAGGGGCGTCCTACGAGCAGTACTTC. The encoded protein is CASSQSMGTGASYEQYF.

The chain combines TRBV18 with TRBJ2-3; D remains ambiguous. With 8 bases removed from V and 0 bases from J, the gap between germline ends came to 6 bases. The CDR3 totals 12 residues. Germline V CDR1 and CDR2: KGHSH, LQKENI. The CDR3 DNA reads as TGTGCCAGCCTATCTAGCACAGATACGCAGTATTTT. Translating gives CASLSSTDTQYF.

V and J are TRBV9 and TRBJ2-1; possibly TRBD1 for D (6 bases). The germline gives CDR1 SGDLS, CDR2 YYNGEE. Trimming pared 2 bases from V and 5 bases from J, leaving 11 bases between. The CDR3 is 14 residues long. The CDR3 DNA follows: TGTGCCAGCAGCGTGGACAGTTACCACAATGAGCAGTTCTTC. Its translation: CASSVDSYHNEQFF.

The genes are TRBV5-4 and TRBJ1-1; 7 nucleotides align to TRBD1. This CDR3 contains 14 residues. Germline CDR1 SGHNT, CDR2 YYREEE (reference sequence). V was clipped by 5 bases and J by 3 bases; unmatched bases: 7. The CDR3 protein is CASRNRGWDTEAFF. For the CDR3, the DNA is TGTGCCAGCAGAAACAGGGGATGGGACACTGAAGCTTTCTTT.

J is TRBJ2-1 and V is TRBV11-2, with 8 bases matching TRBD2. Trimming took 4 bases from V and 5 from J; bases not matched to a gene: 7. Germline loops: CDR1 SGHAT, CDR2 FQNNGV. This CDR3 has 15 residues. The CDR3 DNA reads TGTGCCAGCAGCTCCACTCGGGGGGGGAACAATGAGCAGTTCTTC. This translates into CASSSTRGGNNEQFF.

The genes are TRBV4-1 and TRBJ2-5; no clear D. The length of the CDR3 is 14 residues. V lost 1 base and J 5 bases, leaving 11 bases between the germline ends. CDR1 is MGHRA, CDR2 YSYEKL, per germline. In nucleotides, the CDR3 is TGCGCCAGCAGCCAAGTTTTCGAGTTTGAGACCCAGTACTTC. As protein: CASSQVFEFETQYF.

V and J are TRBV18 and TRBJ2-1; maybe TRBD2 (6 bases). In germline, CDR1 is KGHSH, CDR2 LQKENI. CDR3 length: 15 residues. Trimming shortened V by 6 bases and J by 5 bases, and 17 bases separated the two germline ends. The CDR3 region is CASSQPLGLNNEQFF. DNA of the CDR3: TGTGCCAGCTCCCAGCCGTTGGGACTTAACAATGAGCAGTTCTTC. The entire variable domain, with the rest obtained from reference TRBV18 and TRBJ2-1, is as follows: NAGVMQNPRHLVRRRGQEARLRCSPMKGHSHVYWYRQLPEEGLKFMVYLQKENIIDESGMPKERFSAEFPKEGPSILRIQQVVRGDSAAYFCASSQPLGLNNEQFFGPGTRLTVL.

V gene TRBV28 combines with J gene TRBJ2-7; D remains unclear. The germline V gene encodes CDR1 MDHEN and CDR2 SYDVKM. The CDR3 length is 15 residues. The germline V and J ends were trimmed by 3 bases and 0 bases, with 12 bases remaining between them. CDR3 nucleotide sequence: TGTGCCAGCAGTTTCGAGACACCCCCCTCCTACGAGCAGTACTTC. Translation gives CASSFETPPSYEQYF.

The chain joins TRBV7-9 to TRBJ2-7; 9 positions agree with TRBD1. The CDR3 has 15 amino acids. Unmatched junction bases numbered 10, after V lost 5 bases and J lost 5 bases. The germline V gene has CDR1 SEHNR and CDR2 FQNEAQ (reference sequence). The CDR3 DNA follows: TGTGCCAGCAGCCCTACGGGGACAGGGATCCACGAGCAGTACTTC. It yields the protein CASSPTGTGIHEQYF.